What follows describes a single T cell receptor beta chain. Its antigen is unidentified. The data derive from a study of shared clonotypes between healthy human individuals. In germline, CDR1 is SGHAT, CDR2 FQNNGV. V dropped 1 base and J dropped 2 bases, with 16 bases sitting between them. CDR3 length: 17 amino acids. Study results and caveats: Genetic and exposure-history diversity was limited by the few donors. The sole specimen, blood, was sampled, and tissue repertoires likely differ.

Repertoires were generated with immunoSEQ multiplex PCR, while TCRdb's copy carries only in-frame clones and drops some. The sample contains roughly 450,000 clones, around 74% of which appear only once. This receptor was taken from a middle-aged woman in good health. Some clones in this sample may be carry-over from other donors' samples. Sequenced material: PBMCs. V and J are TRBV11-2 and TRBJ2-3; D gene ambiguous. The CDR3 protein is CASSLGTGPFPTDTQYF. CDR3 coding DNA: TGTGCCAGCAGCTTAGGGACCGGGCCCTTCCCCACAGATACGCAGTATTTT.